Reported below is one T cell receptor (beta chain). The target antigen is unknown. The ends were cut back, 10 bases at V and 8 bases at J, with 14 bases in the middle. The germline V gene has CDR1 LNHDA and CDR2 SQIVND (reference sequence). This CDR3 has 11 residues. The primer mix had 60 Vbeta and 13 Jbeta primers. This table comes from immunoSEQ multiplex PCR, and its TCRdb copy is limited to in-frame clones, with some not included. Counted here are 170,000 or so clones, around 81% occurring once; the ten biggest clones make up 4.5% to 6%. The data were obtained in a study of cytomegalovirus exposure and HLA in healthy donors. Study results and caveats: Follow-up analysis later connected one missense variant in DCLRE1C with trimming of TCR beta V- and J-genes. Common viral pathogens (according to a later analysis) appeared linked to several of the most significant clusters. Presence/absence analyses supposed approximately even sequencing depth among donors. Based on reports, TCR beta sequences accurately predicted HLA-A and HLA-B alleles for most subjects.

The sequence derives from a man aged 40-49 years in good health and CMV-seronegative. The genes are TRBV19 and TRBJ1-2; unclear D gene. Sequencing was carried out using PBMCs. CDR3 residues: CATYLARGYTF. The CDR3 nucleotides are TGTGCCACTTATCTTGCTCGGGGCTACACCTTC.